The entry that follows covers one T cell receptor (beta chain) sequence. Its antigen is not identified. The V segment lost 1 base and the J segment 2 bases; nucleotides outside the gene matches: 8. From germline, CDR1 is SGHVS and CDR2 FQNEAQ. The CDR3 loop spans 17 amino acids. Data came from immunoSEQ multiplex PCR; TCRdb stores just in-frame clones and leaves some out. The sample yields 110,000 to 150,000 clones, 93% seen once. The sample belongs to a study of T cell responses to AZD1222 COVID-19 vaccine. Study as a whole: Pooling of second doses given at about 4 or about 12 weeks was done.

General observations from the study: The sample set comprised mostly white British donors with more females, and clonal diversity was possibly underestimated. Reportedly, nearly half of unique spike TCRs recognized epitopes outside B.1.351/B.1.1.7 mutations.

The chain joins TRBV7-8 to TRBJ2-7, with TRBD2 matching over 10 bases. This TCR came from an adult in good health. The source was peripheral blood, collected on day 0 of AZD1222 vaccination. CDR3 sequence reads: CASSLGTSGYIPYEQYF. In DNA, the CDR3 is TGTGCCAGCAGCTTAGGGACTAGCGGCTACATCCCCTACGAGCAGTACTTC.